The clone carrying this T cell receptor beta chain was observed a single time. Here immunoSEQ multiplex PCR was the method, and the copy in TCRdb shows in-frame clones only, minus some. The sample has 250,000 to 300,000 clones, 80% to 85% seen once. These data come from a study of blood T cell repertoires in COVID-19. The CDR3 consists of 13 residues. With V trimmed by 8 bases and J by 5 bases, 7 bases remained unmatched. The germline gives CDR1 SNHLY, CDR2 FYNNEI. The TCR was taken from a man aged 45 to 65 who had recovered from COVID-19. Input material: PBMCs or T cells enriched from blood (not recorded which). This rearrangement joins TRBV2 to TRBJ2-7; 9 positions agree with TRBD1. The CDR3 spells CASYRGLINEQYF. CDR3 nucleotide sequence: TGTGCCAGCTACAGGGGGCTGATCAACGAGCAGTACTTC.